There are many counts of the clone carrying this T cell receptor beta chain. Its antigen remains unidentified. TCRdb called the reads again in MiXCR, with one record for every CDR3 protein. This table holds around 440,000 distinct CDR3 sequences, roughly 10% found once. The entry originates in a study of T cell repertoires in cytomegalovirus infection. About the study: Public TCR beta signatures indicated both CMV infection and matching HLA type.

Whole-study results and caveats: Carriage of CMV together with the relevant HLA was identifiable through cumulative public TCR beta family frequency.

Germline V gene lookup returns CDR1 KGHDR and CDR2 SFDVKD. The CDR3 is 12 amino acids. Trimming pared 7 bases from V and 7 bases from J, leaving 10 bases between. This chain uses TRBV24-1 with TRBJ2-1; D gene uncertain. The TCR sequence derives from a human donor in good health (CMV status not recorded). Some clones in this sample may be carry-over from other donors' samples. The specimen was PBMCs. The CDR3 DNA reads TGTGCCACCAGCAAGCTAGGAAATGAGCAGTTCTTC. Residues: CATSKLGNEQFF.